At least ten counts were recorded for the clone carrying this T cell receptor beta chain. One entry per CDR3 protein, called by TCRdb with MiXCR from the RT-PCR reads. The table includes roughly 880,000 distinct CDR3 sequences, 15% to 20% detected once. The data stem from a study of patients and donors after allogeneic stem cell transplantation. The sequence was obtained from a human donor who was either an allogeneic HSCT recipient or a stem cell or donor lymphocyte infusion donor (not recorded which). It is not recorded whose cells these are; they may come from a transplant donor. The sequencing sample was made of blood, either unsorted or a sorted T cell fraction (not recorded which).

The DNA of the CDR3 is TGTGCCAGCAGATGGACAGGGACGAACACCGGGGAGCTGTTTTTT. It translates to CASRWTGTNTGELFF. V and J are TRBV27 and TRBJ2-2, with 8 bases identical to TRBD1. Germline lookup yields CDR1 MNHEY and CDR2 SMNVEV (reference sequence). V gave up 6 bases and J gave up 0 bases; unmatched junction bases: 3. This CDR3 comprises 15 residues.